This T cell receptor beta chain came from a study of cytomegalovirus exposure and HLA in healthy donors. On the study more broadly: An earlier analysis identified approximately 110 million unique TCR beta sequences in some 180 million T cells.

The PCR contained 60 Vbeta and 13 Jbeta primers. This table comes from immunoSEQ multiplex PCR, and its TCRdb copy is limited to in-frame clones, with some not included. The data show 120,000 to 150,000 clones, about 75% seen once. Germline-derived CDR1 and CDR2 are MRHNA and SNTAGT. V was clipped by 6 bases and J by 0 bases, with 12 bases between them. The CDR3 consists of 15 residues. With regard to this clone: Antigen unknown.

Findings and limits, study-wide: Rare TCR sequences predominated, though certain public TCRs were found in many donors. It was approximately 160 TCR beta chains that were listed as cytomegalovirus-associated. As a later analysis showed, a missense DCLRE1C variant was linked to trimming of TCR beta V- and J-genes.

Specimen: PBMCs. The receptor was isolated from a woman in her 30s in good health and CMV-seronegative. V usage is TRBV6-4 and J usage is TRBJ2-1, with no clear D. CDR3 DNA sequence: TGTGCCAGCAGCTTCTCACCTAGCTCCTACAATGAGCAGTTCTTC. This translates into CASSFSPSSYNEQFF.